This TCR beta chain emerged from a study of blood T cell repertoires in COVID-19. The data were produced by immunoSEQ multiplex PCR, yet TCRdb's version contains in-frame clones alone and is incomplete. The sample has about 130,000 clones; roughly four fifths are singletons. The CDR3 is 19 residues long. The germline V gene has CDR1 MNHNS and CDR2 SASEGT. J was trimmed by 2 bases and V by 3 bases; bases with no gene match: 16. This clonotype was sampled from a woman aged 45-60 years with acute or convalescent COVID-19. The sample taken for sequencing was peripheral blood. This sequence joins TRBV6-1 and TRBJ1-5, with 7 bases lining up with TRBD1. In DNA form, the CDR3 reads TGTGCCAGCAGTGACAGGACAGGAGCAGGCACAAAACGCAATCAGCCCCAGCATTTT. It translates to CASSDRTGAGTKRNQPQHF.